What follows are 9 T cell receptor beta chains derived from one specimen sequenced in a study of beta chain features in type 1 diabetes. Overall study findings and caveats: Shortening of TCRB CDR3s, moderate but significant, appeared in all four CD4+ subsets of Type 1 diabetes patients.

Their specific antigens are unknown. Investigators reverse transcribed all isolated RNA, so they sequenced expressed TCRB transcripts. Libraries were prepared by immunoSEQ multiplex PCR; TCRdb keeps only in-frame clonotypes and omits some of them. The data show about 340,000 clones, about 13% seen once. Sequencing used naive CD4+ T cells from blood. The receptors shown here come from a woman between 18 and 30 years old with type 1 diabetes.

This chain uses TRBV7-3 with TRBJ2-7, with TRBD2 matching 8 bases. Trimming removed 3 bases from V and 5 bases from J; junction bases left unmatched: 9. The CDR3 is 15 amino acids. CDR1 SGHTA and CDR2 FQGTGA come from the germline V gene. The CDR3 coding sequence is TGTGCCAGCAGCTTTTTACCGGGAGGGTCCCACGAGCAGTACTTC. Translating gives CASSFLPGGSHEQYF.

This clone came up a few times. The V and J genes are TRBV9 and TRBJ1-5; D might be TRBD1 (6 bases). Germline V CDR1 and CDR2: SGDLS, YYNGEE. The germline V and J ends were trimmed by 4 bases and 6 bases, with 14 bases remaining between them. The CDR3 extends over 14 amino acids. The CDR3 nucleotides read TGTGCCAGCAGCCCCCACACAGGGACTCAGCCCCAGCATTTT. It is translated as CASSPHTGTQPQHF.

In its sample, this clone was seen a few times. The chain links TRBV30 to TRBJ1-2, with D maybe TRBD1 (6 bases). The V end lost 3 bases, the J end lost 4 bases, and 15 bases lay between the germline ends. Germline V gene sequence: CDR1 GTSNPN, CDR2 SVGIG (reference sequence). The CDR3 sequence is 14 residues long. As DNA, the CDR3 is TGTGCCTGGAGCGCTCTACAGGGTTCCTATGGCTACACCTTC. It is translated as CAWSALQGSYGYTF.

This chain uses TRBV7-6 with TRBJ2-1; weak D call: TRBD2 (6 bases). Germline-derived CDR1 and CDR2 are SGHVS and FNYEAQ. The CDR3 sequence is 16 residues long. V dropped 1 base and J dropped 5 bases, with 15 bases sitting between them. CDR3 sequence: CASSLGVNGRHNEQFF. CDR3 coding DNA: TGTGCCAGCAGCTTAGGTGTTAACGGGAGACACAATGAGCAGTTCTTC. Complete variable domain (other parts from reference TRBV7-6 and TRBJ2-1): GAGVSQSPRYKVTKRGQDVALRCDPISGHVSLYWYRQALGQGPEFLTYFNYEAQQDKSGLPNDRFSAERPEGSISTLTIQRTEQRDSAMYRCASSLGVNGRHNEQFFGPGTRLTVL.

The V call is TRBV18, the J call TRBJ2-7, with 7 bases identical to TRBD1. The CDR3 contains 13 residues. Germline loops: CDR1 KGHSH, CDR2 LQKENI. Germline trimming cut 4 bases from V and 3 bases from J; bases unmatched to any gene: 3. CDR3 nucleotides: TGTGCCAGCTCACGGGACAGAGGCTACGAGCAGTACTTC. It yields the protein CASSRDRGYEQYF.

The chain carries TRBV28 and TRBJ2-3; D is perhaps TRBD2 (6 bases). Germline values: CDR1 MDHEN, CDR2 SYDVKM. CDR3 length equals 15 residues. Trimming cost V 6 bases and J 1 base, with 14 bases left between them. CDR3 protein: CASSFLARGTDTQYF. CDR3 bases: TGTGCCAGCAGCTTCCTAGCGCGGGGCACAGATACGCAGTATTTT.

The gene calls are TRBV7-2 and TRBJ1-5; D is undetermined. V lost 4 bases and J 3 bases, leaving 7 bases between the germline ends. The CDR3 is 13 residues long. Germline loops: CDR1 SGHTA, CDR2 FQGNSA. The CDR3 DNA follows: TGTGCCAGCAGCTCATACTCCAATCAGCCCCAGCATTTT. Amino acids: CASSSYSNQPQHF.

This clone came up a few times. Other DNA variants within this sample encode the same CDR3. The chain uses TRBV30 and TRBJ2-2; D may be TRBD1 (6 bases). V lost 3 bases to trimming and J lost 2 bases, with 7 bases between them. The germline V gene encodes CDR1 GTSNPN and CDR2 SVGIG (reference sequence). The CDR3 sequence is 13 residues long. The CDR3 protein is CAWRTGNTGELFF. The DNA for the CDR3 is TGTGCCTGGAGGACAGGAAACACCGGGGAGCTGTTTTTT.

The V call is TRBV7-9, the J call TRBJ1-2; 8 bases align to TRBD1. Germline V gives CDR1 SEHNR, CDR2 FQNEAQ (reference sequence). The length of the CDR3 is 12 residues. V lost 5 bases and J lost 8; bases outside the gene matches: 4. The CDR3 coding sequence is TGTGCCAGCAGCCCGACAGGGGACGGCTACACCTTC. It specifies CASSPTGDGYTF.